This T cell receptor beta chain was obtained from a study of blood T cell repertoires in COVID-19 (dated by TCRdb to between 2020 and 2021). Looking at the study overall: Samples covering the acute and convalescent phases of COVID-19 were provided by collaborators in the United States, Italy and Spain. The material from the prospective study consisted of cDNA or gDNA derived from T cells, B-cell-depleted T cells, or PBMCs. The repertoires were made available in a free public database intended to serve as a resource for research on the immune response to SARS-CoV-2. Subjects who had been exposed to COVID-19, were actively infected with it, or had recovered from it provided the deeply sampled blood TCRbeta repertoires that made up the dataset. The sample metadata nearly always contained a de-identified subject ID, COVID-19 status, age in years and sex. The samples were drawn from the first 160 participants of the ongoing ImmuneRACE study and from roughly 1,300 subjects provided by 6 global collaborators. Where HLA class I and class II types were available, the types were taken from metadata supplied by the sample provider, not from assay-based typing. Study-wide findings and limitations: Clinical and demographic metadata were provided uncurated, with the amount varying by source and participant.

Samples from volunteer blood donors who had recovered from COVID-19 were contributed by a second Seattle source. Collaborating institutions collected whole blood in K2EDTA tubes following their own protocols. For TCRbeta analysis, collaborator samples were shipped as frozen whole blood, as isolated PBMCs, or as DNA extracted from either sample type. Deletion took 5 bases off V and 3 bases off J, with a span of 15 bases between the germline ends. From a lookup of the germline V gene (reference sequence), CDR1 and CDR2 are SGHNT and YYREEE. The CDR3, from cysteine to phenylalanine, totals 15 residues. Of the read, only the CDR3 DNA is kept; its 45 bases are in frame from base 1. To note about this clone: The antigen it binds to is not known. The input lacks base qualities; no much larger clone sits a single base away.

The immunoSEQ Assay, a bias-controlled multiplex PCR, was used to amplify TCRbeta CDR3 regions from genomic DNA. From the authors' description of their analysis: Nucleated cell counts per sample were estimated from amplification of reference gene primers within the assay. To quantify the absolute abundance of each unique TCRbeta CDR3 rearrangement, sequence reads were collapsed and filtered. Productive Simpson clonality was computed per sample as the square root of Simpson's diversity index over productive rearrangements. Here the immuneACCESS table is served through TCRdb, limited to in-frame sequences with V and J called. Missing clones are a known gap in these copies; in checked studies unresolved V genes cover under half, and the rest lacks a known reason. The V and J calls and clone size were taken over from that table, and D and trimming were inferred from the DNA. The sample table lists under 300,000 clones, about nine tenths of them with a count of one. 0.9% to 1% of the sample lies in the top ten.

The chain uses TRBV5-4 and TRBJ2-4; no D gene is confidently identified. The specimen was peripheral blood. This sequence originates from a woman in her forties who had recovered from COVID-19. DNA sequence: TGTGCCAGCAGTCCAGAACCCGTCGTCAAAAACATTCAGTACTTC. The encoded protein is CASSPEPVVKNIQYF. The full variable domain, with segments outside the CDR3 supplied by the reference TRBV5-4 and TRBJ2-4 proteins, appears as ETGVTQSPTHLIKTRGQQVTLRCSSQSGHNTVSWYQQALGQGPQFIFQYYREEENGRGNFPPRFSGLQFPNYSSELNVNALELDDSALYLCASSPEPVVKNIQYFGAGTRLSVL.